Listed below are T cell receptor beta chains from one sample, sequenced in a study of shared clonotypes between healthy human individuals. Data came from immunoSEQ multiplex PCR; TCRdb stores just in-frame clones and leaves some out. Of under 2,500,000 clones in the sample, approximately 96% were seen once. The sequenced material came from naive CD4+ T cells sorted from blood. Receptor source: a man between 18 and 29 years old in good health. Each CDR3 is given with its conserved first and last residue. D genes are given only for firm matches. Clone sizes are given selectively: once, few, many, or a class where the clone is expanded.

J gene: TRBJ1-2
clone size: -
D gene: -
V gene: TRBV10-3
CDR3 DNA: TGTGCCATCAGCCCTACAGGAACCTATGGCTACACCTTC
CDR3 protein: CAISPTGTYGYTF

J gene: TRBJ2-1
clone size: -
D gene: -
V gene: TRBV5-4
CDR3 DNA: TGTGCCAGCAGCCCGAAGACGACTAGCTCCTACAATGAGCAGTTCTTC
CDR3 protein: CASSPKTTSSYNEQFF

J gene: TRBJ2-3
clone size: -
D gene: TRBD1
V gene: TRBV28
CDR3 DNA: TGTGCCAGCAGATACTACAGGGGTCCACGCACAGATACGCAGTATTTT
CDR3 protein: CASRYYRGPRTDTQYF

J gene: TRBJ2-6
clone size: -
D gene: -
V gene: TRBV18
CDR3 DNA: TGTGCCAGCTCACCACGGTCAAATCCGTCCGGGGCCAACGTCCTGACTTTC
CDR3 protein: CASSPRSNPSGANVLTF

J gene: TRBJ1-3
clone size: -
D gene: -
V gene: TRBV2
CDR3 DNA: TGTGCCAGCAGTGAAGGGCCACCAGGAGCTGGAAACACCATATATTTT
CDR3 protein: CASSEGPPGAGNTIYF

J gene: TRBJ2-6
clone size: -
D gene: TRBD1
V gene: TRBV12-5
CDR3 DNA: TGTGCTAGTGGTTTGACAATTTGGACAGGGGGGCTTTTTGGGGCCAACGTCCTGACTTTC
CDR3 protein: CASGLTIWTGGLFGANVLTF

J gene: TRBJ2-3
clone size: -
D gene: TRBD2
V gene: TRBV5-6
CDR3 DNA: TGTGCCAGCAGCCGAAGACCTAATAATCTAGCGGCAAGCACAGATACGCAGTATTTT
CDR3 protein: CASSRRPNNLAASTDTQYF

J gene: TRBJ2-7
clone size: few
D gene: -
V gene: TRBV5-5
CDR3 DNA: TGTGCCAGCAGCTTGCTTACGGGGGCCTACGAGCAGTACTTC
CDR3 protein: CASSLLTGAYEQYF

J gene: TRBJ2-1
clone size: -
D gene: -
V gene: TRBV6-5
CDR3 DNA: TGTGCCAGCAGCCATCTGGACCCCTACAATGAGCAGTTCTTC
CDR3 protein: CASSHLDPYNEQFF

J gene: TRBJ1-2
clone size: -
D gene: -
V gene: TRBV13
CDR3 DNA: TGTGCCAGCAGCATTAGGACCCAGCTGAGGGGCTACACCTTC
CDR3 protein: CASSIRTQLRGYTF

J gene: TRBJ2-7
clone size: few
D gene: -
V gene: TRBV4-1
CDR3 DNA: TGCGCCAGCAGCCAGCCCCAGGGGGAGCAGTACTTC
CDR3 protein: CASSQPQGEQYF

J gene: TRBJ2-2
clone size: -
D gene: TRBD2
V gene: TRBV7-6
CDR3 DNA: TGTGCCAGCAAGCCAAGGCTAGCGGAGAACACCGGGGAGCTGTTTTTT
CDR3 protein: CASKPRLAENTGELFF

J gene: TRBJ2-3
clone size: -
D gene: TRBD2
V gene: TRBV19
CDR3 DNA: TGTGCCAGTAGTTTTTATAGCGGGAGGGCTAGCACAGATACGCAGTATTTT
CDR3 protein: CASSFYSGRASTDTQYF

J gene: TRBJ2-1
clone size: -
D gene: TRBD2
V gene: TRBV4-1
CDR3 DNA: TGCGCCAGCAGCCACGCCTACTCAGTACCGGGACTAGGGAATGAGCAGTTCTTC
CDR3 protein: CASSHAYSVPGLGNEQFF

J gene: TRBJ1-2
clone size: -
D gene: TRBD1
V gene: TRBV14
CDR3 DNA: TGTGCCAGCAGCCAAGGGCGACAGGGAGAAGGCTACACCTTC
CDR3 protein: CASSQGRQGEGYTF

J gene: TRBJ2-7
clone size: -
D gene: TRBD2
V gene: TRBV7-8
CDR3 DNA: TGTGCCAGCAGCCCGGGGGCTAGCGGGGGAAGGCGGCAGTACTTC
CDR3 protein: CASSPGASGGRRQYF

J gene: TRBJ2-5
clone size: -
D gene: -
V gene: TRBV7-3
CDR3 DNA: TGTGCCAGCAGCCTCGGGACTCTTGAGACCCAGTACTTC
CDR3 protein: CASSLGTLETQYF

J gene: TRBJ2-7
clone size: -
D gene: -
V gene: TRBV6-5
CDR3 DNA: TGTGCCAGCAGGATAGGGCAGGGGGGCTACGAGCAGTACTTC
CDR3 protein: CASRIGQGGYEQYF

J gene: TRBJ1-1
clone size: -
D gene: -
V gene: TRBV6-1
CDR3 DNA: TGTGCCAGCAGTGGCGGCAGGTCCACTGAAGCTTTCTTT
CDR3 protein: CASSGGRSTEAFF

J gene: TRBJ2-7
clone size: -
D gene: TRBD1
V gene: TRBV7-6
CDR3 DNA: TGTGCCAGCAGCCCAGGCCACCGGGACAGCTCCTACGAGCAGTACTTC
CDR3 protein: CASSPGHRDSSYEQYF

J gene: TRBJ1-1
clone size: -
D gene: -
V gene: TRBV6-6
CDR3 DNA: TGTGCCAGCAACCCAACGGCAGGGGAGGCAGCTTTCTTT
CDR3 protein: CASNPTAGEAAFF

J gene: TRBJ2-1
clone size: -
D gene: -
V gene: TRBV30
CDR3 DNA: TGTGCCTGTAATGGGCCTTGGGGGAATGAGCAGTTCTTC
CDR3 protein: CACNGPWGNEQFF

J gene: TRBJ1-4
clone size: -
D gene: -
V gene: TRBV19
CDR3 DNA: TGTGCCAGTAGTCCACGACGTGAAAAACTGTTTTTT
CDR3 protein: CASSPRREKLFF

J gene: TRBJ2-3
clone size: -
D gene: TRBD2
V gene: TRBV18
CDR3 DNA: TGTGCCAGCTCCCAGACACGTTTGACTAGCGGGATCTCAGATACGCAGTATTTT
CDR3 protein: CASSQTRLTSGISDTQYF

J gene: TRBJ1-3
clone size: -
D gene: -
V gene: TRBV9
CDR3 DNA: TGTGCCAGCAGCGTAGTCGGACTTGGAAACACCATATATTTT
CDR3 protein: CASSVVGLGNTIYF

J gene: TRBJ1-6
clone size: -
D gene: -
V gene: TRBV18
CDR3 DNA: TGTGCCAGCTCACCACAAACCGCATCTAATTCACCCCTCCACTTT
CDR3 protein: CASSPQTASNSPLHF

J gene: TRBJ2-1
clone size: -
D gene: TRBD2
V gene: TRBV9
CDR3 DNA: TGTGCCAGCAGCGGATCAACTAGCGGGAGGACCAATGAGCAGTTCTTC
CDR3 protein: CASSGSTSGRTNEQFF

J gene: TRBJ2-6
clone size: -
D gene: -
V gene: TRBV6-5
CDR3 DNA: TGTGCCATCAAGGAGGCTGGGGCCAACGTCCTGACTTTC
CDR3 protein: CAIKEAGANVLTF

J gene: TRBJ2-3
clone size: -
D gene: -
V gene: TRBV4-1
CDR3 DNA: TGCGCCAGCAGCCAGTCAGAGGGATTTAAAGCTAGCACAGATACGCAGTATTTT
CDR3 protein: CASSQSEGFKASTDTQYF

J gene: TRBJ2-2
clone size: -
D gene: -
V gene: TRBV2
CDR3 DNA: TGTGCCAGCATTCTCCTCGGGGGAAGCACGAACACCGGGGAGCTGTTTTTT
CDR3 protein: CASILLGGSTNTGELFF

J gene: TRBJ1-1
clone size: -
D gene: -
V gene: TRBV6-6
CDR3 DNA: TGTGCCAGCAGTTACCGGACCTCTGCCATCACTGAAGCTTTCTTT
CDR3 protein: CASSYRTSAITEAFF

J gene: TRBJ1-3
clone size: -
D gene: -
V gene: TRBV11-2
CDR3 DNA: TGTGCCAGCAGCTCCCCCAGGGCCCAGGAGTATGGAAACACCATATATTTT
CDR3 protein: CASSSPRAQEYGNTIYF

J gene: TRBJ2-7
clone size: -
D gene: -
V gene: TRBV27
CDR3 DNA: TGTGCCAGCAGTTTGGGTGGGACGGGGGCCTACTCCTACGAGCAGTACTTC
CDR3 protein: CASSLGGTGAYSYEQYF

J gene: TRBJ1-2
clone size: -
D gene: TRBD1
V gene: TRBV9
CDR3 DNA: TGTGCCAGCAGCGGGGCCGGGACAGGGGATGGCTACACCTTC
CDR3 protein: CASSGAGTGDGYTF

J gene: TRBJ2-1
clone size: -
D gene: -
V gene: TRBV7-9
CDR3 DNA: TGTGCCAGCAGCCCCAGGGGACTCCGTCAGTACAATGAGCAGTTCTTC
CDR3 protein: CASSPRGLRQYNEQFF

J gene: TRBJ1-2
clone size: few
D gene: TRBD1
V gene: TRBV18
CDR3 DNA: TGTGCCAGCTCACCAGGGACAGATAACTATGGCTACACCTTC
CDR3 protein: CASSPGTDNYGYTF

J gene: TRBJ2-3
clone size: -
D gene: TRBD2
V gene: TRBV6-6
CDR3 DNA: TGTGCCAGCAAAATACTAGCGGTGCCCACAGATACGCAGTATTTT
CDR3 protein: CASKILAVPTDTQYF